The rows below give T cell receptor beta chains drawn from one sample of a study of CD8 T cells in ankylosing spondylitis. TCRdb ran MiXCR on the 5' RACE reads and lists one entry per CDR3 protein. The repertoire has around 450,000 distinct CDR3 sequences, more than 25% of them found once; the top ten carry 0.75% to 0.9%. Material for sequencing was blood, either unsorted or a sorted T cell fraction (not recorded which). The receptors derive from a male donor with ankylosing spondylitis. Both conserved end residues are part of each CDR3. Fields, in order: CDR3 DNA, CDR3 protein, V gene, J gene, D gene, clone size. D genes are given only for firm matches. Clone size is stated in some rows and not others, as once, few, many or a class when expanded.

TGTGCCAGCACCCGGATCTTGCGGGGGTACCAAGAGACCCAGTACTTC	CASTRILRGYQETQYF	TRBV28	TRBJ2-5	TRBD2	NA
TGCGCCAGCAGCCAACGGAGACAGGGACTTGGCACTGAAGCTTTCTTT	CASSQRRQGLGTEAFF	TRBV5-1	TRBJ1-1	TRBD1	NA
TGTGCCAGCAGCCGGGGACCGTCCTCTGGAAACACCATATATTTT	CASSRGPSSGNTIYF	TRBV3-1	TRBJ1-3	NA	few
TGCAGCGCCGGGGGGTCGGGAAGCACAGATACGCAGTATTTT	CSAGGSGSTDTQYF	TRBV29-1	TRBJ2-3	TRBD2	NA
TGTGCCAGCAGCTCCGGGACTAGCGGGTCCTTCTCCTACGAGCAGTACTTC	CASSSGTSGSFSYEQYF	TRBV28	TRBJ2-7	TRBD2	NA
TGCGCCAGCAGCTTCGACCGAGAGGGGGGCTACACCTTC	CASSFDREGGYTF	TRBV5-1	TRBJ1-2	NA	few
TGTGCCAGCAGCCAATCGGCTGGCTACACCTTC	CASSQSAGYTF	TRBV3-1	TRBJ1-2	NA	NA
TGTGCCAGCAGTTATTGGCGGGAGAATGAGCAGTTCTTC	CASSYWRENEQFF	TRBV6-6	TRBJ2-1	TRBD2	NA
TGTGTAGGGGGATGGGGAGATACGCAGTATTTT	CVGGWGDTQYF	TRBV21-1	TRBJ2-3	NA	NA
TGTGCCAGCAGTACTGCTACGGGCAATGAGCAGTTCTTC	CASSTATGNEQFF	TRBV12-3/TRBV12-4	TRBJ2-1	NA	NA
TGCAGCGTCCCCGGACTAGCGGGAACCACAGATACGCAGTATTTT	CSVPGLAGTTDTQYF	TRBV29-1	TRBJ2-3	TRBD2	NA
TGTGCCAGCAGCTTAGATCGGGCTAACCTTTTCTCTGGGGCCAACGTCCTGACTTTC	CASSLDRANLFSGANVLTF	TRBV11-2	TRBJ2-6	NA	NA
TGTGCCAGCAGCCCTCCACGGACAGGAGTATCCTACGAGCAGTACTTC	CASSPPRTGVSYEQYF	TRBV7-9	TRBJ2-7	TRBD1	NA
TGTGCCAGCAGTTTAGGGGCTAGCGGGCGGGGTACGCAGTATTTT	CASSLGASGRGTQYF	TRBV12-3/TRBV12-4	TRBJ2-3	TRBD2	NA
TGCGCCAGCAGCTCACCGGACAGTTACACTGAAGCTTTCTTT	CASSSPDSYTEAFF	TRBV4-1	TRBJ1-1	NA	NA
TGTGCCAGCAGTTTCAGGGGGACAGTTGGCAATGAGCAGTTCTTC	CASSFRGTVGNEQFF	TRBV12-3/TRBV12-4	TRBJ2-1	TRBD1	NA
TGTGCCAGTAACCCCGGACTAGCGGGAACGAACACCGGGGAGCTGTTTTTT	CASNPGLAGTNTGELFF	TRBV19	TRBJ2-2	TRBD2	NA
TGCAGCGTTGTAGCGGGGGTAGATACGCAGTATTTT	CSVVAGVDTQYF	TRBV29-1	TRBJ2-3	TRBD2	few
TGCGCCAGCAGCTTGGAGGATATAAGAAATTCACCCCTCCACTTT	CASSLEDIRNSPLHF	TRBV5-1	TRBJ1-6	NA	NA
TGTGCCAGCAGTTATACTAGCTGGTACAATGAGCAGTTCTTC	CASSYTSWYNEQFF	TRBV6-2/TRBV6-3	TRBJ2-1	NA	few
TGTGCCAGCAGCCCCTTGGGACAGGGGAGGAGTGGCTACACCTTC	CASSPLGQGRSGYTF	TRBV3-1	TRBJ1-2	TRBD1	NA